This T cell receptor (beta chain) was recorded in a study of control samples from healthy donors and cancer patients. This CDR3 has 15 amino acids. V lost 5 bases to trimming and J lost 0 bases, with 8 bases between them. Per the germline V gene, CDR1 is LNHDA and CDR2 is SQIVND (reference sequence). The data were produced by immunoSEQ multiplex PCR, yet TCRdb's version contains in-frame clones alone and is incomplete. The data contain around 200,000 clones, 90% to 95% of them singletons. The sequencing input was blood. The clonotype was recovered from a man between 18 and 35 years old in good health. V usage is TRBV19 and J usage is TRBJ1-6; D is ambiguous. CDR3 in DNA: TGTGCCAGTAGTGACGGGAGCTCCTATAATTCACCCCTCCACTTT. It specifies CASSDGSSYNSPLHF.